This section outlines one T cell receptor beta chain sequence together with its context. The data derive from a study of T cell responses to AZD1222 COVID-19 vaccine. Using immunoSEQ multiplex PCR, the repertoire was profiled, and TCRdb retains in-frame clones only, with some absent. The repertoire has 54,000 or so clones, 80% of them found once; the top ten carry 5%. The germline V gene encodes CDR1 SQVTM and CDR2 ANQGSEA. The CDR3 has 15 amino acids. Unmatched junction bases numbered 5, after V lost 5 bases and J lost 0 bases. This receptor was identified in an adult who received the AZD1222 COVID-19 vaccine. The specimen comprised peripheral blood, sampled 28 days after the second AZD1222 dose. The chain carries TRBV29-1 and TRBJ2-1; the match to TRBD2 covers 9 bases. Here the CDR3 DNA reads TGCAGCGTTTCGAGAGCGGGAGGCTCCTACAATGAGCAGTTCTTC. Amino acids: CSVSRAGGSYNEQFF.